A selection of T cell receptor beta chains follows, all from one sample in a study of post-analysis software for immune sequencing data. TCRdb reprocessed the PCR reads via MiXCR and lists one record per CDR3 protein. The sample records about 460,000 distinct CDR3 sequences, over 35% being singletons. Sequencing was done on a sample of blood. These receptors were collected from a girl aged 10 to 17 with multiple sclerosis. CDR3s include the opening cysteine and the closing phenylalanine or tryptophan. D genes are given only for firm matches. Rows give clone size only sometimes, using once, few, many, or a class for an expanded clone.

v_call	j_call	clone_size	cdr3_length	d_call	cdr3_aa	cdr3_nt
TRBV5-1	TRBJ2-3	-	17	TRBD2	CASSSVGLAGGRDTQYF	TGCGCCAGCAGCTCGGTGGGGCTAGCGGGAGGTAGAGATACGCAGTATTTT
TRBV3-1	TRBJ2-3	-	17	TRBD2	CASSQDAGGRGTDTQYF	TGTGCCAGCAGCCAAGATGCGGGAGGGCGGGGCACAGATACGCAGTATTTT
TRBV20-1	TRBJ1-5	few	16	-	CSARDPASLGNQPQHF	TGCAGTGCTAGAGATCCAGCAAGCTTGGGCAATCAGCCCCAGCATTTT
TRBV6-2/TRBV6-3	TRBJ2-6	-	15	-	CASCIQSSGANVLTF	TGTGCCAGCTGTATCCAGAGCTCTGGGGCCAACGTCCTGACTTTC
TRBV5-1	TRBJ2-1	-	15	-	CASSAVNEPYNEQFF	TGCGCCAGCAGCGCCGTTAACGAGCCCTACAATGAGCAGTTCTTC
TRBV29-1	TRBJ1-1	few	12	TRBD1	CSVGPGQGTAFF	TGCAGCGTTGGACCGGGACAGGGAACAGCTTTCTTT
TRBV18	TRBJ1-2	-	14	TRBD1	CASSPQGFGYGYTF	TGTGCCAGCTCGCCACAGGGGTTCGGCTATGGCTACACCTTC
TRBV18	TRBJ2-7	few	13	-	CASSPPDRYEQYF	TGTGCCAGCTCACCACCGGATCGTTACGAGCAGTACTTC
TRBV27	TRBJ2-1	-	16	TRBD2	CASSGKAGVYYNEQFF	TGTGCCAGCAGTGGGAAAGCGGGAGTTTACTACAATGAGCAGTTCTTC
TRBV4-1	TRBJ2-5	-	15	-	CAGSRARDTTETQYF	TGCGCCGGCAGCCGGGCCAGGGACACCACAGAGACCCAGTACTTC
TRBV7-9	TRBJ1-2	few	15	TRBD1	CASSAGTGGNYGYTF	TGTGCCAGCAGCGCTGGGACAGGCGGAAACTATGGCTACACCTTC
TRBV12-3/TRBV12-4	TRBJ2-1	-	14	TRBD2	CASRSSGSYNEQFF	TGTGCCAGCAGATCCAGCGGGAGCTACAATGAGCAGTTCTTC
TRBV20-1	TRBJ2-1	few	15	-	CSAADRAKIGDEQFF	TGCAGTGCAGCCGATCGGGCCAAAATAGGCGATGAGCAGTTCTTC
TRBV7-9	TRBJ2-5	few	17	-	CASSLAMQGKYQETQYF	TGTGCCAGCAGCTTAGCGATGCAGGGAAAGTACCAAGAGACCCAGTACTTC
TRBV20-1	TRBJ1-1	-	13	TRBD1	CSARDRDFNEAFF	TGCAGTGCTAGGGACAGGGATTTCAATGAAGCTTTCTTT
TRBV5-6	TRBJ2-5	few	15	-	CASSLVAGRKETQYF	TGTGCCAGCAGCTTGGTTGCGGGGCGAAAAGAGACCCAGTACTTC
TRBV24-1	TRBJ2-3	few	12	-	CATSDRGDTQYF	TGTGCCACCAGTGATCGGGGAGATACGCAGTATTTT
TRBV25-1	TRBJ2-5	few	13	-	CASSAGTRGTQYF	TGTGCCAGCAGCGCCGGGACCAGGGGGACCCAGTACTTC
TRBV28	TRBJ2-3	few	15	TRBD2	CASSLGGRRSGTQYF	TGTGCCAGCAGTTTAGGCGGGAGAAGGAGCGGTACGCAGTATTTT
TRBV20-1	TRBJ2-7	few	14	-	CSATRLENSHEQYF	TGCAGTGCTACCAGACTAGAGAACTCCCACGAGCAGTACTTC
TRBV20-1	TRBJ2-7	-	14	TRBD2	CSARDPSGEYEQYF	TGCAGTGCTAGAGATCCTAGCGGGGAGTACGAGCAGTACTTC
TRBV5-1	TRBJ2-7	-	13	-	CASSLTGGAEQYF	TGCGCCAGCAGCTTGACAGGGGGGGCCGAGCAGTACTTC
TRBV28	TRBJ1-5	once	17	TRBD1	CASRSDRGRPSNQPQHF	TGTGCCAGCAGATCCGACAGGGGCCGGCCCAGCAATCAGCCCCAGCATTTT
TRBV28	TRBJ2-1	-	16	TRBD1	CASSLRGQAFYNEQFF	TGTGCCAGCAGTTTAAGGGGACAGGCGTTCTACAATGAGCAGTTCTTC
TRBV20-1	TRBJ1-5	-	12	TRBD1	CSARRQGQPQHF	TGCAGTGCTAGAAGACAGGGCCAGCCCCAGCATTTT
TRBV6-5	TRBJ2-4	-	13	TRBD1	CASSYPGTGIQYF	TGTGCCAGCAGTTACCCAGGGACAGGTATTCAGTACTTC
TRBV21-1	TRBJ2-6	few	19	-	CASSKVSTGVHSGANVLTF	TGTGCCAGCAGCAAAGTATCGACAGGAGTCCACTCTGGGGCCAACGTCCTGACTTTC
TRBV7-2	TRBJ1-2	many	15	-	CASSLGGEATYGYTF	TGTGCCAGCAGCTTAGGAGGGGAGGCGACCTATGGCTACACCTTC
TRBV28	TRBJ2-7	-	15	TRBD2	CASSFGAGASYEQYF	TGTGCCAGCAGTTTCGGAGCGGGGGCAAGCTACGAGCAGTACTTC
TRBV29-1	TRBJ2-3	-	14	-	CSVVRDTSTDTQYF	TGCAGCGTTGTCCGGGATACTAGCACAGATACGCAGTATTTT
TRBV25-1	TRBJ2-6	-	15	-	CASRRGDSGANVLTF	TGTGCCAGCAGGCGGGGAGACTCTGGGGCCAACGTCCTGACTTTC
TRBV29-1	TRBJ2-1	many	14	TRBD2	CSVALAGGRDEQFF	TGCAGCGTCGCCTTAGCGGGAGGGCGGGATGAGCAGTTCTTC
TRBV6-5	TRBJ2-1	-	13	TRBD2	CASGGAGVNEQFF	TGTGCCAGCGGAGGAGCGGGGGTAAATGAGCAGTTCTTC
TRBV12-3/TRBV12-4	TRBJ1-6	-	14	-	CASSLRLYDSPLHF	TGTGCCAGCAGTCTCCGGCTGTACGATTCACCCCTCCACTTT
TRBV5-1	TRBJ2-1	-	14	-	CASSSGVAAVEQFF	TGCGCCAGCAGCTCGGGGGTAGCAGCGGTTGAGCAGTTCTTC
TRBV12-3/TRBV12-4	TRBJ1-5	-	15	-	CASSLRGFRNQPQHF	TGTGCCAGCAGTTTAAGGGGATTTCGCAATCAGCCCCAGCATTTT
TRBV4-1	TRBJ2-5	-	14	TRBD2	CASSQRGRGETQYF	TGCGCCAGCAGCCAACGGGGGAGGGGAGAGACCCAGTACTTC
TRBV9	TRBJ2-3	-	16	-	CASSVGSSGSTDTQYF	TGTGCCAGCAGCGTAGGATCAAGCGGAAGCACAGATACGCAGTATTTT
TRBV6-4	TRBJ1-5	-	15	TRBD1	CASTLGRGLNQPQHF	TGTGCCAGCACGCTGGGTAGGGGGCTAAATCAGCCCCAGCATTTT
TRBV29-1	TRBJ2-7	many	13	TRBD1	CSVAGQGPYEQYF	TGCAGCGTTGCGGGACAGGGCCCGTACGAGCAGTACTTC
TRBV28	TRBJ2-1	-	15	TRBD2	CASSLSGTSGSGQFF	TGTGCCAGCAGTTTATCCGGGACTAGCGGGAGCGGGCAGTTCTTC
TRBV20-1	TRBJ2-1	few	17	TRBD2	CSARGLAGDSSYNEQFF	TGCAGTGCTAGGGGACTAGCGGGCGATAGCTCCTACAATGAGCAGTTCTTC
TRBV29-1	TRBJ2-1	few	14	-	CSVRMTAFKREQFF	TGCAGCGTCCGCATGACCGCCTTCAAGCGGGAGCAGTTCTTC
TRBV10-3	TRBJ2-1	-	14	TRBD1	CATLRDSDVDEQFF	TGTGCCACGCTCCGGGACAGCGACGTGGATGAGCAGTTCTTC
TRBV25-1	TRBJ2-6	once	21	-	CASSGQGTYRGESTGANVLTF	TGTGCCAGCAGTGGGCAAGGGACATATCGGGGGGAATCTACTGGGGCCAACGTCCTGACTTTC
TRBV7-9	TRBJ2-1	-	13	TRBD1	CATDRELYNEQFF	TGTGCCACAGACAGGGAATTATACAATGAGCAGTTCTTC